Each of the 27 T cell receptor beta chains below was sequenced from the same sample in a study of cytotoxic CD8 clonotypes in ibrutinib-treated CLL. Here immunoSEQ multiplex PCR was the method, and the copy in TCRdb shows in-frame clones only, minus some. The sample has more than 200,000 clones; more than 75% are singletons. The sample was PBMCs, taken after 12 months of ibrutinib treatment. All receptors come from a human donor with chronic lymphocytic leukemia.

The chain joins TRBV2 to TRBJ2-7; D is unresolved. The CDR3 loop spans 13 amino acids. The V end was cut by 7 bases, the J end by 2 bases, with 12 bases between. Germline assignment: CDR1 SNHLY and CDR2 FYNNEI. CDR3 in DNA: TGTGCCAGCAACGGGCCCCCCACCTACGAGCAGTACTTC. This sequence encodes CASNGPPTYEQYF. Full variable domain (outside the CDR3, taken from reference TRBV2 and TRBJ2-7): EPEVTQTPSHQVTQMGQEVILRCVPISNHLYFYWYRQILGQKVEFLVSFYNNEISEKSEIFDDQFSVERPDGSNFTLKIRSTKLEDSAMYFCASNGPPTYEQYFGPGTRLTVT.

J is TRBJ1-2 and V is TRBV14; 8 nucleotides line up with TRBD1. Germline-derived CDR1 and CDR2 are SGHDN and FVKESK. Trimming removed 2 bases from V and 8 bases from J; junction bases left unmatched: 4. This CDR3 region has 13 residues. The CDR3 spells CASSQTWTGGYTF. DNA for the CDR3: TGTGCCAGCAGCCAAACCTGGACAGGGGGCTACACCTTC.

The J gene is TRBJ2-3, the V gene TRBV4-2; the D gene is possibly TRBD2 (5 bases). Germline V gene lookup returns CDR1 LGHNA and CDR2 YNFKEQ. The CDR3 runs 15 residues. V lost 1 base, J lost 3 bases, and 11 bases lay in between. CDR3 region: CASSQGERRTDTQYF. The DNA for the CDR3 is TGTGCCAGCAGCCAAGGGGAGCGGAGGACAGATACGCAGTATTTT.

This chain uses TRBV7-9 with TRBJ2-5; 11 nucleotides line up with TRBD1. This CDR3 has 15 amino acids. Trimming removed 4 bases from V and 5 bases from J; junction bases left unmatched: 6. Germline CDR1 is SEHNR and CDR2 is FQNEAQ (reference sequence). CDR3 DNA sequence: TGTGCCAGCAGCTACCGGGACAGGGGGTTTGAGACCCAGTACTTC. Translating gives CASSYRDRGFETQYF.

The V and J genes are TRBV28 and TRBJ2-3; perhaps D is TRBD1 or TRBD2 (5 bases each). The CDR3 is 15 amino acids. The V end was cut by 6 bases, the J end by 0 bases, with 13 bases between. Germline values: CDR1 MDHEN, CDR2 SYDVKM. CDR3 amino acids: CASSPRWGSTDTQYF. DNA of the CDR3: TGTGCCAGCAGCCCGCGTTGGGGGAGCACAGATACGCAGTATTTT.

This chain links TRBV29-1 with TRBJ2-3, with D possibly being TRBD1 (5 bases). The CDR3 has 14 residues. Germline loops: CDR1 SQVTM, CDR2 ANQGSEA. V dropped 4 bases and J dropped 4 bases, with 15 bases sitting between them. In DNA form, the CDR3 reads TGCAGCGTTGTCTGGGGCAATCTTCCAGATACGCAGTATTTT. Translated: CSVVWGNLPDTQYF.

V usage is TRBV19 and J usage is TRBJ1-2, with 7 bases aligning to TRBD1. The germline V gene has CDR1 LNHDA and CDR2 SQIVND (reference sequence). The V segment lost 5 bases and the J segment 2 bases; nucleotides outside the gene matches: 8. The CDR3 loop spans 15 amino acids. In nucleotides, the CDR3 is TGTGCCAGTAGTCCGCGGGACAGAATCAACTATGGCTACACCTTC. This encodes CASSPRDRINYGYTF.

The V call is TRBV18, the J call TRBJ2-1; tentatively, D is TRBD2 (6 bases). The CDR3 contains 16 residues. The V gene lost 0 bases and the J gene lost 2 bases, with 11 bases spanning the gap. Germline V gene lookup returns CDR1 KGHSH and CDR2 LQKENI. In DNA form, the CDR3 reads TGTGCCAGCTCACCACCCTCCGGGAGCGCCTACAATGAGCAGTTCTTC. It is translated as CASSPPSGSAYNEQFF.

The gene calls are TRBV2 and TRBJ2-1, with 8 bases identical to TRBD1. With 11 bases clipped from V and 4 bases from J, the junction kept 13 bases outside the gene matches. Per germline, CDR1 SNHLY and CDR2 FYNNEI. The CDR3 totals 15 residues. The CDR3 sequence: CAGGQGGLGYNEQFF. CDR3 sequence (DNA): TGTGCCGGCGGACAGGGAGGTCTGGGGTACAATGAGCAGTTCTTC.

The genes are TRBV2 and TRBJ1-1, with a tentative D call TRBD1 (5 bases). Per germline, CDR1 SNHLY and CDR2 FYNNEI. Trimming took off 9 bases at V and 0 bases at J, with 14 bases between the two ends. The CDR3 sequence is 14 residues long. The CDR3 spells CARLVEGMNTEAFF. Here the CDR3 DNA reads TGTGCCAGACTAGTGGAGGGGATGAACACTGAAGCTTTCTTT.

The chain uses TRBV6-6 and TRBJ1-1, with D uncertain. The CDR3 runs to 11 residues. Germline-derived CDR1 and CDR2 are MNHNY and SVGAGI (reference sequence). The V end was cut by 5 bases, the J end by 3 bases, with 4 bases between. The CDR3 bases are TGTGCCAGCAGTAGGTACACTGAAGCTTTCTTT. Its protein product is CASSRYTEAFF.

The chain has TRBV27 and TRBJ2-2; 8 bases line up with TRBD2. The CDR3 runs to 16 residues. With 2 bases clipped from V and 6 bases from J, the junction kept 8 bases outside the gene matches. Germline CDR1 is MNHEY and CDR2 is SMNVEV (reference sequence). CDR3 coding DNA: TGTGCCAGCAGTTTACAGCGGGTCGGGGGGGCCGGGGAGCTGTTTTTT. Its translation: CASSLQRVGGAGELFF.

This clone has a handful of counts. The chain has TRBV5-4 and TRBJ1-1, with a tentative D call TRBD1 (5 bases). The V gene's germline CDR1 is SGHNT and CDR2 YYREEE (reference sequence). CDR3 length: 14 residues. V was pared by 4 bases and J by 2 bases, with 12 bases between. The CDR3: CASSSRGANTEAFF. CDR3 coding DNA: TGTGCCAGCAGCAGTAGGGGCGCCAACACTGAAGCTTTCTTT.

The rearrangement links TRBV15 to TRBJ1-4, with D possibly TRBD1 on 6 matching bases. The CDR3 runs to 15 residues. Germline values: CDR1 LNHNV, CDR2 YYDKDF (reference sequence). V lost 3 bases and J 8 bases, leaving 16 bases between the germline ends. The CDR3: CATSSPRVGQEKLFF. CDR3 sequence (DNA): TGTGCCACCAGCAGCCCGCGGGTGGGACAAGAAAAACTGTTTTTT.

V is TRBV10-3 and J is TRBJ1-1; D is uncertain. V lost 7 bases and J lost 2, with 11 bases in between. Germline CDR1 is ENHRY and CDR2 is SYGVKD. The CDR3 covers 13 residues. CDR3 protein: CAITRHLNTEAFF. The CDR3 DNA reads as TGTGCCATCACTAGACACCTTAACACTGAAGCTTTCTTT.

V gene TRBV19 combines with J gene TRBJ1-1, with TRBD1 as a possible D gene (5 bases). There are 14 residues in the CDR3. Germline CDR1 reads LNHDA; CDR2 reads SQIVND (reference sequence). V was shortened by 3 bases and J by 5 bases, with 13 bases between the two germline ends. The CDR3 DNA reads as TGTGCCAGTAGTATTGGGACCGAGGGAACTGAAGCTTTCTTT. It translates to CASSIGTEGTEAFF.

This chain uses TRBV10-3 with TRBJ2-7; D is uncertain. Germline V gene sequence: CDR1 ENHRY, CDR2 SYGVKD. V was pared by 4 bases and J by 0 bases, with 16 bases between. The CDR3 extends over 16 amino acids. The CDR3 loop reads CAISGPGTRSSYEQYF. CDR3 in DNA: TGTGCCATCAGTGGCCCGGGCACGAGAAGCTCCTACGAGCAGTACTTC.

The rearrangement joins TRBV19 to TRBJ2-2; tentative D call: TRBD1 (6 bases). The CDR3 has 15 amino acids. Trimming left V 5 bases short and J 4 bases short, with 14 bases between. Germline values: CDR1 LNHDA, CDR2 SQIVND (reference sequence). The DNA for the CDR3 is TGTGCCAGTAGTGCCTCCGGGACAACCACCGGGGAGCTGTTTTTT. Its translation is CASSASGTTTGELFF. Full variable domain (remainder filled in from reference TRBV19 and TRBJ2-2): DGGITQSPKYLFRKEGQNVTLSCEQNLNHDAMYWYRQDPGQGLRLIYYSQIVNDFQKGDIAEGYSVSREKKESFPLTVTSAQKNPTAFYLCASSASGTTTGELFFGEGSRLTVL.

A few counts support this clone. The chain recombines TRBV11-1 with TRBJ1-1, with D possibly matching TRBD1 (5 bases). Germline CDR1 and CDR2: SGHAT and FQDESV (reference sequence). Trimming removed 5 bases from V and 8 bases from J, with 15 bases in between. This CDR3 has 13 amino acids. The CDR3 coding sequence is TGTGCCAGCAGCCCTCGCAGGGAGGCCGAAGCTTTCTTT. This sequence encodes CASSPRREAEAFF.

The CDR3 DNA sequence: TGTGCCAGCAGACGGGACACGTCGAGCTCCTATAATTCACCCCTCCACTTT. Translated, it gives CASRRDTSSSYNSPLHF. The chain carries TRBV5-4 and TRBJ1-6, with a weak D call TRBD1 (6 bases). V was pared by 5 bases and J by 0 bases, with 15 bases between. From germline, CDR1 is SGHNT and CDR2 YYREEE (reference sequence). The CDR3 is 17 amino acids.

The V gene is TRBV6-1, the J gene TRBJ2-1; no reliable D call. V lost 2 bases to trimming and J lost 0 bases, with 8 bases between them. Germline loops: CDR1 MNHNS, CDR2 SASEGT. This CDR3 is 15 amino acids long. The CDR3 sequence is CASSELVSSYNEQFF. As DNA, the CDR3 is TGTGCCAGCAGTGAATTGGTAAGCTCCTACAATGAGCAGTTCTTC.

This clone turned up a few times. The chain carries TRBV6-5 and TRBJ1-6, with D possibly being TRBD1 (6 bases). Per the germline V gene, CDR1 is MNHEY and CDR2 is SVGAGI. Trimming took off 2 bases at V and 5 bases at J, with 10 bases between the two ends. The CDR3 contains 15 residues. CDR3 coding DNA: TGTGCCAGCAGTTACGCTGGACAGAATAATTCACCCCTCCACTTT. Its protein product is CASSYAGQNNSPLHF.

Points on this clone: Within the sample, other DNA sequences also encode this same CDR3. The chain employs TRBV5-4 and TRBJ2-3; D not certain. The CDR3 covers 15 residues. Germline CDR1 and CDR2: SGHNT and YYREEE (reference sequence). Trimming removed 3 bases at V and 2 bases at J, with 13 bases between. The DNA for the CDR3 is TGTGCCAGCAGCTCGGACCGCGACCACACAGATACGCAGTATTTT. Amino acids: CASSSDRDHTDTQYF.

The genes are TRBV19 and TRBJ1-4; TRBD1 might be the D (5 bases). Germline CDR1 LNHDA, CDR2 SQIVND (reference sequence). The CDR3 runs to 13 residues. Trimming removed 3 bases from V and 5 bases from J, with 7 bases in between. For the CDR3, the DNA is TGTGCCAGTAGTATGGGACTAAATGAAAAACTGTTTTTT. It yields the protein CASSMGLNEKLFF.

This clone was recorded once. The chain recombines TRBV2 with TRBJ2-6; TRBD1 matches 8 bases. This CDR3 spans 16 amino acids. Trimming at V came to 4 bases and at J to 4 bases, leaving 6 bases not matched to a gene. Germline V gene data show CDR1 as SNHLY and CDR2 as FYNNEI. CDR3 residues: CASSVGQGSGANVLTF. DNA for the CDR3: TGTGCCAGCAGTGTCGGACAGGGATCGGGGGCCAACGTCCTGACTTTC.

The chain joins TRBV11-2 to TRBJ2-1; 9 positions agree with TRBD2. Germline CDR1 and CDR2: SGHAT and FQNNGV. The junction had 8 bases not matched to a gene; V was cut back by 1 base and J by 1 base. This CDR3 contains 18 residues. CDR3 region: CASSLGRRGGNSYNEQFF. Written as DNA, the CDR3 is TGTGCCAGCAGCTTAGGGAGGCGGGGGGGCAATTCCTACAATGAGCAGTTCTTC. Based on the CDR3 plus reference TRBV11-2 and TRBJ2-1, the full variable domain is EAGVAQSPRYKIIEKRQSVAFWCNPISGHATLYWYQQILGQGPKLLIQFQNNGVVDDSQLPKDRFSAERLKGVDSTLKIQPAKLEDSAVYLCASSLGRRGGNSYNEQFFGPGTRLTVL.

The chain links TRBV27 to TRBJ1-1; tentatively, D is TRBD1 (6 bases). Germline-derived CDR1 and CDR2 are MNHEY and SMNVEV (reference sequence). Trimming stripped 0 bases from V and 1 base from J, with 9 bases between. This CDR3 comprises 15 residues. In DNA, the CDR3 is TGTGCCAGCAGTTTATCAGGACAGCAGAACACTGAAGCTTTCTTT. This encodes CASSLSGQQNTEAFF.